Below are 12 T cell receptor beta chains sequenced from a single sample in a study of T cell responses to AZD1222 COVID-19 vaccine. Profiled with immunoSEQ multiplex PCR; TCRdb holds only in-frame clones, not every one. The sample gives some 140,000 clones, 70% to 90% of which show up once; approximately 5.7% is in the top ten. Here the sequenced sample was peripheral blood, taken on day 0 of AZD1222 vaccination. All receptors come from an adult in good health.

The chain recombines TRBV18 with TRBJ1-2; TRBD1 might be the D (5 bases). Germline V CDR1 and CDR2: KGHSH, LQKENI. V lost 2 bases and J 3 bases, leaving 7 bases between the germline ends. The CDR3 is 13 amino acids. The CDR3 DNA follows: TGTGCCAGCTCACCATTAGGGGACTATGGCTACACCTTC. It encodes CASSPLGDYGYTF. Variable domain in full (rest from reference TRBV18 and TRBJ1-2): NAGVMQNPRHLVRRRGQEARLRCSPMKGHSHVYWYRQLPEEGLKFMVYLQKENIIDESGMPKERFSAEFPKEGPSILRIQQVVRGDSAAYFCASSPLGDYGYTFGSGTRLTVV.

The chain employs TRBV6-5 and TRBJ1-3; D is ambiguous. V was shortened by 6 bases and J by 4 bases, with 16 bases between the two germline ends. The V gene's germline CDR1 is MNHEY and CDR2 SVGAGI. This CDR3 comprises 15 residues. In DNA, the CDR3 is TGTGCCAGCAGCCTAGGGCGACAAGAAGGAAACACCATATATTTT. Translated: CASSLGRQEGNTIYF.

This rearrangement joins TRBV15 to TRBJ1-4, with D uncertain. CDR1 LNHNV and CDR2 YYDKDF come from the germline V gene (reference sequence). Deletions cut 2 bases from V and 8 bases from J, with 39 bases between. This CDR3 contains 23 residues. CDR3 DNA sequence: TGTGCCACCAGCAGAAAGTGGACCGTCACATACAGCCGAATGGTCAGGCAGAGCGAAAAACTGTTTTTT. As protein: CATSRKWTVTYSRMVRQSEKLFF.

V gene TRBV9 combines with J gene TRBJ1-4; no clear D gene. This CDR3 has 14 amino acids. The V end was cut by 4 bases, the J end by 3 bases, with 10 bases between. The germline CDR1 and CDR2 sequences are SGDLS and YYNGEE. Here the CDR3 reads CASSTIGANEKLFF. The DNA of the CDR3 is TGTGCCAGCAGCACAATCGGGGCTAATGAAAAACTGTTTTTT.

The chain carries TRBV25-1 and TRBJ1-2; D uncertain. This CDR3 spans 13 amino acids. Germline lookup yields CDR1 MGHDK and CDR2 SYGVNS. Trimming removed 2 bases from V and 7 bases from J, with 11 bases in between. DNA for the CDR3: TGTGCCAGCAGTGAAAGATTTTTGGGTGGCTACACCTTC. It codes for CASSERFLGGYTF.

The J gene is TRBJ1-1, the V gene TRBV12-5; D call uncertain. V shed 3 bases and J shed 1 base, with 6 bases lying between them. The CDR3 runs 13 residues. The germline V gene encodes CDR1 LGHNT and CDR2 FRNRAP. Here the CDR3 DNA reads TGTGCTAGTGGTTTTACGGGGAACACTGAAGCTTTCTTT. It yields the protein CASGFTGNTEAFF.

This chain joins TRBV7-9 and TRBJ2-3; possible D gene TRBD2, 5 bases. The CDR3 totals 15 residues. Germline V gene data show CDR1 as SEHNR and CDR2 as FQNEAQ (reference sequence). Trimming cost V 4 bases and J 4 bases, with 15 bases left between them. In DNA, the CDR3 is TGTGCCAGCAGCTCCAGAGGAGCAGCGGCAGATACGCAGTATTTT. Protein product: CASSSRGAAADTQYF.

This chain joins TRBV5-1 and TRBJ1-2; D is ambiguous. Looked up from germline, CDR1 is SGHRS and CDR2 is YFSETQ. The CDR3 runs 14 residues. With 2 bases removed from V and 0 bases from J, the gap between germline ends came to 8 bases. CDR3: CASSFTGPNYGYTF. Written as DNA, the CDR3 is TGCGCCAGCAGCTTCACTGGGCCTAACTATGGCTACACCTTC.

This clone has only a few counts. CDR3 loop: CASSQGATQRGNEKLFF. DNA for the CDR3: TGCGCCAGCAGCCAAGGGGCCACCCAGAGGGGTAATGAAAAACTGTTTTTT. This sequence joins TRBV4-3 and TRBJ1-4; TRBD1 is a possible D gene (5 bases). This CDR3 region has 17 residues. Germline V gene data show CDR1 as LGHNA and CDR2 as YSLEER. Trimming removed 1 base at V and 4 bases at J, with 16 bases between.

The chain is built from TRBV7-2 and TRBJ2-7, with TRBD2 matching over 11 bases. Trimming removed 2 bases from V and 3 bases from J; junction bases left unmatched: 6. Per the germline V gene, CDR1 is SGHTA and CDR2 is FQGNSA. There are 16 residues in the CDR3. For the CDR3, the DNA is TGTGCCAGCAGCTTAACGGGACTAGCGGCATACTACGAGCAGTACTTC. This sequence encodes CASSLTGLAAYYEQYF.

The chain joins TRBV29-1 to TRBJ1-2; D possibly corresponds to TRBD1 (6 bases). V was shortened by 4 bases and J by 4 bases, with 16 bases between the two germline ends. This CDR3 has 14 amino acids. Per germline, CDR1 SQVTM and CDR2 ANQGSEA. The CDR3 region is CSVGIAGERYGYTF. The CDR3 bases are TGCAGCGTTGGAATCGCAGGGGAACGCTATGGCTACACCTTC.

The gene calls are TRBV19 and TRBJ1-3; 7 bases map to TRBD1. In germline, CDR1 is LNHDA, CDR2 SQIVND (reference sequence). This CDR3 is built from 15 residues. V gave up 5 bases and J gave up 4 bases; unmatched junction bases: 8. The CDR3 DNA reads TGTGCCAGTAGTCCGGGACAGCGACTCGGAAACACCATATATTTT. Its protein product is CASSPGQRLGNTIYF.